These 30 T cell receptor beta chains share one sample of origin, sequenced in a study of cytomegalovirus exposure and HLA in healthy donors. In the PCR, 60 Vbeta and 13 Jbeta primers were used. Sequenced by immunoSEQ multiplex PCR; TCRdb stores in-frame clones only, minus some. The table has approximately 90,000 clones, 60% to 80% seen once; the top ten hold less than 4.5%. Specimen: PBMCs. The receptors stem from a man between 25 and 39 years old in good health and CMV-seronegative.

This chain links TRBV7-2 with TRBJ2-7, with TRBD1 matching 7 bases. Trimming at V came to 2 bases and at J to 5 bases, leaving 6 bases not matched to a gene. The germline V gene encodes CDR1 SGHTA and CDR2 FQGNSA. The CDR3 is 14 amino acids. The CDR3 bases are TGTGCCAGCAGCTTAATGGGACAGAGCCACGAGCAGTACTTC. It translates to CASSLMGQSHEQYF. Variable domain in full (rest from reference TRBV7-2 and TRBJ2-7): GAGVSQSPSNKVTEKGKDVELRCDPISGHTALYWYRQSLGQGLEFLIYFQGNSAPDKSGLPSDRFSAERTGGSVSTLTIQRTQQEDSAVYLCASSLMGQSHEQYFGPGTRLTVT.

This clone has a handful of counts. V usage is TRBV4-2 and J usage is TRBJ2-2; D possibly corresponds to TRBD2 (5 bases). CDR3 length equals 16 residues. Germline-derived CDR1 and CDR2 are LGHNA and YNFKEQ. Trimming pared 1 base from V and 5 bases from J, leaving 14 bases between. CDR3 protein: CASSQVKGAGTGELFF. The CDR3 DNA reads TGTGCCAGCAGCCAAGTGAAGGGCGCGGGTACCGGGGAGCTGTTTTTT.

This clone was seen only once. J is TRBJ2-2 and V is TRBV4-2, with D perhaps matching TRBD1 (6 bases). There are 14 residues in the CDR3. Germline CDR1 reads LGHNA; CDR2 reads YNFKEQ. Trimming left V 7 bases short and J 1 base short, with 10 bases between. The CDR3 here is CASKDSRNTGELFF. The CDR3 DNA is TGTGCCAGCAAGGACAGTAGGAACACCGGGGAGCTGTTTTTT.

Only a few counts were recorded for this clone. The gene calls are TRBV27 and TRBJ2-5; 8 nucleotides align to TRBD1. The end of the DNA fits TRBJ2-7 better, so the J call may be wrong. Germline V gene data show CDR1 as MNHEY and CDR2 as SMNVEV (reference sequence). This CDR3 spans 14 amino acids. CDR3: CASSSRGQGYEQYF. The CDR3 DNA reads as TGTGCCAGCAGTTCCCGAGGACAGGGTTACGAGCAGTACTTC.

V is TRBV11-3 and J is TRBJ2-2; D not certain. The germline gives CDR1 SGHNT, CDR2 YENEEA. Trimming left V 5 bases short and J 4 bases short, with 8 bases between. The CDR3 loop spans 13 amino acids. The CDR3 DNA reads TGTGCCAGCAGCCCCCCTAGCACCGGGGAGCTGTTTTTT. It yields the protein CASSPPSTGELFF.

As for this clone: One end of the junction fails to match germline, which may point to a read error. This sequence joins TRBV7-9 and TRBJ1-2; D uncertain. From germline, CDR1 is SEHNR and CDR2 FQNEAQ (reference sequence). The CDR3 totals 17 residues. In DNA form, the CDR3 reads TGTTCCAGCAGCTCGCGCAACTCGGACTCTCCGAACTATGGCTACACCTTC. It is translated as CSSSSRNSDSPNYGYTF.

The CDR3 region has the DNA TGTGCCAGCAGTGACCCTAGCGGGAGTTTAACAGATACGCAGTATTTT. Translated, it gives CASSDPSGSLTDTQYF. The rearrangement uses TRBV6-1 and TRBJ2-3; 10 nucleotides agree with TRBD2. V lost 3 bases and J lost 3; bases outside the gene matches: 6. Germline V gene sequence: CDR1 MNHNS, CDR2 SASEGT. The CDR3 totals 16 residues.

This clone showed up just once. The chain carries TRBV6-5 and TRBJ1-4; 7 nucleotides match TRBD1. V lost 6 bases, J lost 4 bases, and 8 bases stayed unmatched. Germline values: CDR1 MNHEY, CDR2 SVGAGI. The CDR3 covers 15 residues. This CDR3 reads CASRYRGLRNEKLFF. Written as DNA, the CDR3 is TGTGCCAGCAGATACAGGGGCCTTCGTAATGAAAAACTGTTTTTT.

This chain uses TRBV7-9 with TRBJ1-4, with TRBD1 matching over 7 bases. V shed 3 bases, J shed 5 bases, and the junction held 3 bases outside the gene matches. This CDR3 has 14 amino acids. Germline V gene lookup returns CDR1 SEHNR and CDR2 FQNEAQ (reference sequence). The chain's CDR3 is CASSLGQTNEKLFF. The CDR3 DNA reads TGTGCCAGCAGCTTGGGACAGACGAATGAAAAACTGTTTTTT.

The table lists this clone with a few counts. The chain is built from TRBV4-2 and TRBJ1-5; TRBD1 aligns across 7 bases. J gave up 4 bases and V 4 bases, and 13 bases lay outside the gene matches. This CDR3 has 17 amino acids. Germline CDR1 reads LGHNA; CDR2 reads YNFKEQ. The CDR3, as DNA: TGTGCCAGCAGCCTCCACTCTGGGGACAGCTCTAATCAGCCCCAGCATTTT. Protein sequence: CASSLHSGDSSNQPQHF.

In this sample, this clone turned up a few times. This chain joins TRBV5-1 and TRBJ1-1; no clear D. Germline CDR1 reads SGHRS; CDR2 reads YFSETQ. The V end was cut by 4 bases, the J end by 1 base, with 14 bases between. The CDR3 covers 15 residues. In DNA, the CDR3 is TGCGCCAGCAGCCCCCGTTCGGAGGGGAACACTGAAGCTTTCTTT. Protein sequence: CASSPRSEGNTEAFF.

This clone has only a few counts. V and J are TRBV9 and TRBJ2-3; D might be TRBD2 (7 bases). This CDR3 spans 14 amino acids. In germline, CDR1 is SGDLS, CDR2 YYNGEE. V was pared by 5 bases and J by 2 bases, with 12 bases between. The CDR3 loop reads CASRGGEITDTQYF. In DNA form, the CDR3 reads TGTGCCAGCAGAGGGGGGGAGATCACAGATACGCAGTATTTT. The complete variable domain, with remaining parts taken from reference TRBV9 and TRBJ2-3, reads DSGVTQTPKHLITATGQRVTLRCSPRSGDLSVYWYQQSLDQGLQFLIQYYNGEERAKGNILERFSAQQFPDLHSELNLSSLELGDSALYFCASRGGEITDTQYFGPGTRLTVL.

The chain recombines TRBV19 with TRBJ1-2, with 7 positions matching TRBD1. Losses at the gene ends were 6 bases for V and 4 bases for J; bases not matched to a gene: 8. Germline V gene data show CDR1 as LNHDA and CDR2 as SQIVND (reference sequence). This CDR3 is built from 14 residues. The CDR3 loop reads CASRADRRLYGYTF. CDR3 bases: TGTGCCAGTAGGGCGGACAGGCGGCTCTATGGCTACACCTTC.

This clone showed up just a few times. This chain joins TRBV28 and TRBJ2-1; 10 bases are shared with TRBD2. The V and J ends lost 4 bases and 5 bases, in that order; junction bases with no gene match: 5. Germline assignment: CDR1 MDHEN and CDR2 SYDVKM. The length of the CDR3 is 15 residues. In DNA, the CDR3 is TGTGCCAGCAGTTCAGCGGGAGGGCGACACAATGAGCAGTTCTTC. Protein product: CASSSAGGRHNEQFF.

The DNA for the CDR3 is TGTGCCAGTAGTTCATGGTGGGCAGCTGAAACCTACGAGCAGTACTTC. This gives the protein CASSSWWAAETYEQYF. The chain carries TRBV19 and TRBJ2-7; no firm D call. Trimming cost V 5 bases and J 2 bases, with 19 bases left between them. Germline V gene sequence: CDR1 LNHDA, CDR2 SQIVND (reference sequence). This CDR3 has 16 amino acids.

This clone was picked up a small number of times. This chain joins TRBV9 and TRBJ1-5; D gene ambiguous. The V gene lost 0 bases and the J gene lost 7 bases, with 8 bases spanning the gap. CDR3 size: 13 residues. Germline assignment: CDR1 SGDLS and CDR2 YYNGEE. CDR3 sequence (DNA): TGTGCCAGCAGCGTAGATGGAGAACAGCCCCAGCATTTT. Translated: CASSVDGEQPQHF.

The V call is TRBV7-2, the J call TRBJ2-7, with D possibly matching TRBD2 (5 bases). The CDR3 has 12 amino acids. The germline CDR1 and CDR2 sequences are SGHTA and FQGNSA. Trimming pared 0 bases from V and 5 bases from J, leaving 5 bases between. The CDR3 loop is CASSLAGDEQYF. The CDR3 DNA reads TGTGCCAGCAGCTTAGCCGGGGACGAGCAGTACTTC.

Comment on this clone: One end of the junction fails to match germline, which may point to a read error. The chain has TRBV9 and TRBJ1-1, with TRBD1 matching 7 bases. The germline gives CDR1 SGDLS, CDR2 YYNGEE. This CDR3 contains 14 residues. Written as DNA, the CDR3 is TGTGCCAGCAGGCGGGAACCCACGACAGGGCGGTTTGACTTT. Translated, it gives CASRREPTTGRFDF.

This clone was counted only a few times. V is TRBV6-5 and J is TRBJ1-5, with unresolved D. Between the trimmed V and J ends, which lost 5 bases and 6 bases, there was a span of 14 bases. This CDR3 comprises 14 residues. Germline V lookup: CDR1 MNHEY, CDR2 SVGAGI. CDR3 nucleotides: TGTGCCAGCAGTGACGGGGTATCAAGTCAGCCCCAGCATTTT. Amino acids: CASSDGVSSQPQHF.

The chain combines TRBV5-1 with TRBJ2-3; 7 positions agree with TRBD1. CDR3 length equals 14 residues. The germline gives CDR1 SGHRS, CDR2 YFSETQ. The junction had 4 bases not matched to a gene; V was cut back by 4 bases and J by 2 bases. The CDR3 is CASSLGQNTDTQYF. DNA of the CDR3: TGCGCCAGCAGCCTGGGACAGAACACAGATACGCAGTATTTT.

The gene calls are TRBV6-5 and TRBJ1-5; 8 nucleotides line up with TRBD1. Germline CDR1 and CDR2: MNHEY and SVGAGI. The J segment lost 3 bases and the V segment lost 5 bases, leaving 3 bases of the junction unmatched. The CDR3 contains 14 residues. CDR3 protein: CASSPQGVNQPQHF. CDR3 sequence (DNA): TGTGCCAGCAGTCCACAGGGGGTCAATCAGCCCCAGCATTTT.

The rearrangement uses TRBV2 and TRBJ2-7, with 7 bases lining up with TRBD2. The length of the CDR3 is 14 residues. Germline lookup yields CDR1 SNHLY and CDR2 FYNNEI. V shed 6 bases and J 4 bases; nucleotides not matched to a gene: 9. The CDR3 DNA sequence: TGTGCCAGCAGCCTAGCGGTCAACGGGTACGAGCAGTACTTC. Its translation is CASSLAVNGYEQYF.

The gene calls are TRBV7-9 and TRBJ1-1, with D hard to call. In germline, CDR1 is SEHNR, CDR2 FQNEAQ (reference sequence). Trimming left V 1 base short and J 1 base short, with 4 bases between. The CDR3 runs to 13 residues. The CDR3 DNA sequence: TGTGCCAGCAGCTTAGAGCAGAACACTGAAGCTTTCTTT. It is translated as CASSLEQNTEAFF. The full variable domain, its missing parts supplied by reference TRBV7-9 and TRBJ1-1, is DTGVSQNPRHKITKRGQNVTFRCDPISEHNRLYWYRQTLGQGPEFLTYFQNEAQLEKSRLLSDRFSAERPKGSFSTLEIQRTEQGDSAMYLCASSLEQNTEAFFGQGTRLTVV.

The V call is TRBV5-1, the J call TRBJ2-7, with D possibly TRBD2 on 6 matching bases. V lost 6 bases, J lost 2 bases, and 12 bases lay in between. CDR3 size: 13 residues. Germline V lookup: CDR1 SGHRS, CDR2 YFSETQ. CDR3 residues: CASNREKAYEQYF. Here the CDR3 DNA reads TGCGCCAGCAACCGGGAGAAGGCCTACGAGCAGTACTTC.

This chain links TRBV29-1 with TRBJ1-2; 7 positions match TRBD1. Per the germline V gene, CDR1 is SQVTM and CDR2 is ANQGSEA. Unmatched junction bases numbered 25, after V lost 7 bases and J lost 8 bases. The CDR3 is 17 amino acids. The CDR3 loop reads CSAVRDRGRQGSLGYTF. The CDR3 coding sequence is TGCAGCGCCGTGAGAGACCGCGGGCGACAGGGATCTCTCGGCTACACCTTC. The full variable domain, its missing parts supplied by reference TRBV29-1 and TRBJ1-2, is SAVISQKPSRDICQRGTSLTIQCQVDSQVTMMFWYRQQPGQSLTLIATANQGSEATYESGFVIDKFPISRPNLTFSTLTVSNMSPEDSSIYLCSAVRDRGRQGSLGYTFGSGTRLTVV.

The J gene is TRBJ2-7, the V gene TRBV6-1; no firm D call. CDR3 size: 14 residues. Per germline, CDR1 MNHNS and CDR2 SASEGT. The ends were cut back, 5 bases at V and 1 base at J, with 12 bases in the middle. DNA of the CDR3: TGTGCCAGCAGTTATTATCCAGGATCCTACGAGCAGTACTTC. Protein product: CASSYYPGSYEQYF.

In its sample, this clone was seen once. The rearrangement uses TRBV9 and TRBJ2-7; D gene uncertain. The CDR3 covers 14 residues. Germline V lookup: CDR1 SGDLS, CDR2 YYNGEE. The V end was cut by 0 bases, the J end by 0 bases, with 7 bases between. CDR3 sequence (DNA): TGTGCCAGCAGCGTAGACGTGAGCTCCTACGAGCAGTACTTC. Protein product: CASSVDVSSYEQYF.

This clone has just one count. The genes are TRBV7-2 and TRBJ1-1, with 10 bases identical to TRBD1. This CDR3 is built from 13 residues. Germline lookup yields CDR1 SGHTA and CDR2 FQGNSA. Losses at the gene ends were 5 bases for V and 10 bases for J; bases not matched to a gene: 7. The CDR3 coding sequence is TGTGCCAGCAGCACGGGACAGGGGAGGGGAGCTTTCTTT. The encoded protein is CASSTGQGRGAFF.

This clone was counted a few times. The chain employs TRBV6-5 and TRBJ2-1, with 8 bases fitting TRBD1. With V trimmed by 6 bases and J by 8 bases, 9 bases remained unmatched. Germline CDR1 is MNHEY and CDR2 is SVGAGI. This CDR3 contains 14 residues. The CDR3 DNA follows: TGTGCCAGCAGCCCCGGACAGGGCCGTTATGAGCAGTTCTTC. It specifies CASSPGQGRYEQFF.

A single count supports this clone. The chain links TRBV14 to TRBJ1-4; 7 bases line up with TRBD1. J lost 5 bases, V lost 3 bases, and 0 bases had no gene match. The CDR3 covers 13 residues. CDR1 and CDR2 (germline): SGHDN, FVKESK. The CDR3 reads CASSQTGNEKLFF. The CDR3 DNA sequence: TGTGCCAGCAGCCAGACAGGGAATGAAAAACTGTTTTTT.